These 17 T cell receptor beta chains originate from one sample sequenced in a study of T cell changes during pregnancy in multiple sclerosis. Here immunoSEQ multiplex PCR was the method, and the copy in TCRdb shows in-frame clones only, minus some. The sample lists 90,000 to 95,000 clones, around 93% seen once, with 3.5% to 4.5% in the top ten. The source material was peripheral blood, sampled in the first trimester of pregnancy. The source of these receptors is a female donor with multiple sclerosis, enrolled in a pregnancy study.

The rearrangement joins TRBV6-6 to TRBJ1-1; maybe TRBD1 (5 bases). Looked up from germline, CDR1 is MNHNY and CDR2 is SVGAGI (reference sequence). The V gene lost 5 bases and the J gene lost 5 bases, with 15 bases spanning the gap. The CDR3 runs to 14 residues. The CDR3 region has the DNA TGTGCCAGCAGTGCCGGGACTACGTGGACTGAAGCTTTCTTT. This translates into CASSAGTTWTEAFF.

The chain links TRBV29-1 to TRBJ2-1, with TRBD1 as a possible D gene (6 bases). The germline gives CDR1 SQVTM, CDR2 ANQGSEA. Trimming left V 8 bases short and J 0 bases short, with 14 bases between. The length of the CDR3 is 14 residues. The CDR3: CSFRTGSSYNEQFF. The CDR3 DNA reads as TGCAGCTTTAGAACAGGGAGCTCCTACAATGAGCAGTTCTTC.

The chain uses TRBV9 and TRBJ2-1; D is undetermined. V lost 0 bases to trimming and J lost 6 bases, with 4 bases between them. Germline values: CDR1 SGDLS, CDR2 YYNGEE. The CDR3 is 12 amino acids. The DNA for the CDR3 is TGTGCCAGCAGCGTAGGAGTCAATGAGCAGTTCTTC. It encodes CASSVGVNEQFF.

Details on this clone: This sample also contains other DNA sequences that code for the same CDR3. The genes are TRBV7-9 and TRBJ1-1, with D hard to call. CDR3 length: 13 amino acids. CDR1 and CDR2 (germline): SEHNR, FQNEAQ (reference sequence). Trimming took 4 bases from V and 1 from J, leaving 7 bases between them. In nucleotides, the CDR3 is TGTGCCAGCAGCTCGGCAGGGAACACTGAAGCTTTCTTT. Its translation: CASSSAGNTEAFF.

The chain couples TRBV4-1 to TRBJ1-2; 8 bases are a match to TRBD1. J was trimmed by 4 bases and V by 1 base; bases with no gene match: 8. Germline assignment: CDR1 MGHRA and CDR2 YSYEKL. The CDR3 covers 16 residues. CDR3 coding DNA: TGCGCCAGCAGCCAAGCTCAGACAGGGGATGTCTATGGCTACACCTTC. Residues: CASSQAQTGDVYGYTF.

V gene TRBV10-2 combines with J gene TRBJ1-2; possibly TRBD1 for D (6 bases). The CDR3 consists of 17 residues. In germline, CDR1 is WSHSY, CDR2 SAAADI. The V end lost 1 base, the J end lost 3 bases, and 18 bases lay between the germline ends. The CDR3 region has the DNA TGCGCCAGCAGTGAGTTGGGGGGGCCACTATGGGACTATGGCTACACCTTC. Translated, it gives CASSELGGPLWDYGYTF.

The genes are TRBV14 and TRBJ1-4; TRBD1 matches 10 bases. The CDR3 has 15 amino acids. V gave up 4 bases and J gave up 8 bases; unmatched junction bases: 7. The V gene's germline CDR1 is SGHDN and CDR2 FVKESK. The CDR3 DNA follows: TGTGCCAGCAGCCCTCCGGGACAGGGGAGGGAAAAACTGTTTTTT. Amino acids: CASSPPGQGREKLFF.

The chain recombines TRBV30 with TRBJ1-5, with a possible D match to TRBD1 (5 bases). The V end lost 4 bases, the J end lost 0 bases, and 13 bases lay between the germline ends. Germline CDR1 is GTSNPN and CDR2 is SVGIG (reference sequence). This CDR3 spans 15 amino acids. The CDR3 DNA reads TGTGCCTGGAATGAGGACAAATTTAGCAATCAGCCCCAGCATTTT. It is translated as CAWNEDKFSNQPQHF.

The chain carries TRBV25-1 and TRBJ1-2; weak D call: TRBD1 (5 bases). V shed 5 bases and J shed 1 base, with 17 bases lying between them. CDR3 size: 16 residues. Germline CDR1 and CDR2: MGHDK and SYGVNS. CDR3 loop: CASSLGEGRFNYGYTF. The CDR3 DNA follows: TGTGCCAGCAGTCTAGGGGAGGGGAGGTTTAACTATGGCTACACCTTC.

V gene TRBV19 combines with J gene TRBJ2-1; D gene uncertain. The CDR3 sequence is 13 residues long. V was clipped by 3 bases and J by 5 bases, with 8 bases between them. Germline CDR1 is LNHDA and CDR2 is SQIVND (reference sequence). CDR3: CASSIRVNNEQFF. The CDR3, as DNA: TGTGCCAGTAGTATCCGGGTTAACAATGAGCAGTTCTTC. The variable domain in full, with the rest retrieved from reference TRBV19 and TRBJ2-1, is DGGITQSPKYLFRKEGQNVTLSCEQNLNHDAMYWYRQDPGQGLRLIYYSQIVNDFQKGDIAEGYSVSREKKESFPLTVTSAQKNPTAFYLCASSIRVNNEQFFGPGTRLTVL.

CDR3 residues: CASSKLAGSTDTQYF. Written as DNA, the CDR3 is TGTGCCAGCTCAAAACTAGCGGGGAGCACAGATACGCAGTATTTT. This chain joins TRBV18 and TRBJ2-3, with TRBD2 identical over 10 bases. V lost 5 bases, J lost 0 bases, and 2 bases stayed unmatched. This CDR3 is built from 15 residues. The V gene's germline CDR1 is KGHSH and CDR2 LQKENI.

The chain is built from TRBV4-2 and TRBJ1-1; D perhaps matches TRBD1 (6 bases). CDR1 and CDR2 (germline): LGHNA, YNFKEQ. Trimming pared 8 bases from V and 6 bases from J, leaving 19 bases between. The CDR3 covers 14 residues. CDR3 in amino acids: CASRVGLGGAEAFF. The CDR3, as DNA: TGTGCCAGCCGCGTAGGTTTAGGGGGGGCTGAAGCTTTCTTT.

V usage is TRBV5-6 and J usage is TRBJ2-7, with D possibly matching TRBD2 (5 bases). This CDR3 region has 14 residues. Germline CDR1 and CDR2: SGHDT and YYEEEE. V lost 4 bases and J lost 7, with 18 bases in between. The CDR3 DNA is TGTGCCAGCAGCGACGGACGGGAAGTAGGGGAGCAGTACTTC. It yields the protein CASSDGREVGEQYF.

The chain links TRBV6-1 to TRBJ1-1; D is unclear. The CDR3 length is 14 residues. V gave up 7 bases and J gave up 6 bases, with 18 bases separating them. The germline V gene encodes CDR1 MNHNS and CDR2 SASEGT. CDR3 residues: CASKRQAGFAEAFF. The CDR3 nucleotides are TGTGCCAGCAAGAGGCAGGCGGGGTTCGCTGAAGCTTTCTTT.

The V call is TRBV29-1, the J call TRBJ1-5; D remains unclear. Germline CDR1 and CDR2: SQVTM and ANQGSEA. CDR3 length: 14 amino acids. The V gene lost 4 bases and the J gene lost 5 bases, with 15 bases spanning the gap. CDR3 bases: TGCAGCGTTGCCCCCGTAGATGGAGATCAGCCCCAGCATTTT. It is translated as CSVAPVDGDQPQHF. Supplemented by reference TRBV29-1 and TRBJ1-5, the full variable domain reads SAVISQKPSRDICQRGTSLTIQCQVDSQVTMMFWYRQQPGQSLTLIATANQGSEATYESGFVIDKFPISRPNLTFSTLTVSNMSPEDSSIYLCSVAPVDGDQPQHFGDGTRLSIL.

This chain links TRBV7-3 with TRBJ1-2, with a possible D match to TRBD1 (6 bases). The CDR3 extends over 15 amino acids. The ends were cut back, 4 bases at V and 2 bases at J, with 14 bases in the middle. The germline gives CDR1 SGHTA, CDR2 FQGTGA. CDR3 in amino acids: CASSSDSLRNYGYTF. The DNA for the CDR3 is TGTGCCAGCAGCTCGGACAGTTTGCGCAACTATGGCTACACCTTC.

The rearrangement uses TRBV7-3 and TRBJ2-7; TRBD1 agrees at 7 bases. Germline lookup yields CDR1 SGHTA and CDR2 FQGTGA. Trimming at V came to 5 bases and at J to 4 bases, leaving 5 bases not matched to a gene. This CDR3 has 13 residues. The CDR3 bases are TGTGCCAGCAGCCCAGGGACAGATTACGAGCAGTACTTC. It translates to CASSPGTDYEQYF.